The present T cell receptor (beta chain) was sequenced within a study of cytomegalovirus exposure and HLA in healthy donors. It was with 60 Vbeta and 13 Jbeta primers that the PCR ran. Study processing details: Tens of millions of unique TCR beta chains, around 11 million of them shared, were counted by a later analysis. Clones were read by immunoSEQ multiplex PCR, and TCRdb kept only the in-frame ones, dropping some. V, J and clone size were drawn from that table, and D and trimming were deduced from the DNA. The repertoire has some 130,000 clones, 79% of them found once; the top ten carry roughly 1%. Study-wide points: Analysis was carried out at a later point, and it linked a missense DCLRE1C variant to TCR beta V- and J-gene trimming. The classifier was said to identify cytomegalovirus status with high specificity and sensitivity. Some V segments could not be told apart, so they were left out, TRBV6-2 and TRBV6-3 among them.

V shed 9 bases and J shed 7 bases, with 21 bases lying between them. The CDR3 covers 15 residues. Germline V gives CDR1 MNHGY, CDR2 SVAAGI. A remark on this clone: Its antigen is not known.

This sequence joins TRBV6-9 and TRBJ1-4; possible D gene TRBD1, 6 bases. This clonotype was obtained from a man aged 18 to 30 in good health and CMV-seronegative. Sequenced input: PBMCs. The CDR3 DNA reads TGTGCCAGGGATTCCGACAGGAGACGACTTGAAAAACTGTTTTTT. Translation: CARDSDRRRLEKLFF.